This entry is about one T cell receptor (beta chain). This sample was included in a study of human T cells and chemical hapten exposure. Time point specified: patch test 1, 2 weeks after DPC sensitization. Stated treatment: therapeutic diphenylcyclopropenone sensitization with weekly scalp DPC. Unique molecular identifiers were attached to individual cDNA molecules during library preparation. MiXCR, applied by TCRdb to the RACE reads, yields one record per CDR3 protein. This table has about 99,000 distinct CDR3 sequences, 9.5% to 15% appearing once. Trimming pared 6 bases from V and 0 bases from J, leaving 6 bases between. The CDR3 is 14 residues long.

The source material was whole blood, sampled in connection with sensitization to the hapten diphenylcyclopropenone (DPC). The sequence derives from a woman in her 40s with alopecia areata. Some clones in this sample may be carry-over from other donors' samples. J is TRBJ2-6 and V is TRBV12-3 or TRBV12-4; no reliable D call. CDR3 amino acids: CASRQSSGANVLTF. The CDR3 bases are TGTGCCAGCAGGCAGAGCTCTGGGGCCAACGTCCTGACTTTC.